Ten or more counts support the clone carrying this T cell receptor beta chain. It was RNA transcripts that yielded the amplified TCR beta CDR3 regions. The HTBI primer set served for first-round RT-PCR of the TCR CDR3. TCRdb passed the multiplex PCR reads through MiXCR, listing each CDR3 protein once. This table holds a few hundred thousand distinct CDR3 sequences, around 16% found once. This sample was taken from a study of T cells in Graves' hyperthyroidism and ophthalmopathy. Graves' hyperthyroidism was deemed stable given no ophthalmopathy progression within 18 months. The clonotype was recovered from a woman aged 18-29 years with Graves' hyperthyroidism. Material: blood.

In nucleotides, the CDR3 is TGTGCCAGCAGCTTAGGGTTACTAGGGGAGACCCAGTACTTC. This gives the protein CASSLGLLGETQYF. The chain couples TRBV11-1 to TRBJ2-5; D is possibly TRBD2 (5 bases). CDR3 length: 14 residues. The V gene lost 1 base and the J gene lost 5 bases, with 11 bases spanning the gap. In germline, CDR1 is SGHAT, CDR2 FQDESV (reference sequence).